The source of this TCR beta chain is a study of CD8 T cells in Susac syndrome. An input of about 0.5 to 1 ug of RNA was subjected to reverse transcription using random hexamers. An immunoSEQ multiplex PCR amplified TCR beta CDR3 over 54 Vbeta and 13 Jbeta. TCRdb re-derived calls from the immunoSEQ multiplex PCR reads in MiXCR, one entry per CDR3 protein. In the table there are approximately 270,000 distinct CDR3 sequences, just under 95% of which are singletons. The multiple sclerosis controls were treatment-naive patients affected by stable or active relapsing-remitting disease. This CDR3 region has 12 residues. V shed 4 bases and J shed 2 bases, with 6 bases lying between them. Germline lookup yields CDR1 LGHDT and CDR2 YNNKEL (reference sequence).

The sequencing sample was made of CD4+ T cells from PBMCs. The rearrangement uses TRBV3-1 and TRBJ2-7; D is unclear. The source of this sequence is a human donor with multiple sclerosis. The CDR3 reads CASSLSPYEQYF. DNA of the CDR3: TGTGCCAGCAGCCTCAGCCCCTACGAGCAGTACTTC.